This T cell receptor beta chain came from a study of cytomegalovirus exposure and HLA in healthy donors. Whole-study findings and limits: The number of N-insertions in an Asian-associated ancestry cluster was reportedly below the 666-donor mean in a later analysis. As a later analysis showed, a missense DCLRE1C variant was linked to trimming of TCR beta V- and J-genes. Analysis performed later found approximately 17,000 TCR beta sequences associated with HLA alleles at 0.05 false discovery rate.

The PCR had 60 Vbeta and 13 Jbeta primers. Measured with immunoSEQ multiplex PCR; TCRdb has only the in-frame clones, and not every one. In the table there are 150,000 to 200,000 clones, roughly 80% of which are singletons. With respect to this clone: What it binds is unknown.

The CDR3 loop spans 16 amino acids. Per the germline V gene, CDR1 is LGHNA and CDR2 is YNFKEQ. Unmatched junction bases numbered 5, after V lost 3 bases and J lost 0 bases. At the time of sampling, donors were nominally healthy, though unrecorded immune exposures were likely. The V and J genes are TRBV4-2 and TRBJ2-1; TRBD1 matches 7 bases. Specimen: PBMCs. The sequence was collected from a woman in her twenties or thirties in good health and CMV-seropositive. The CDR3 loop is CASSHQTGSSYNEQFF. In DNA, the CDR3 is TGTGCCAGCAGCCACCAGACAGGGTCCTCCTACAATGAGCAGTTCTTC.